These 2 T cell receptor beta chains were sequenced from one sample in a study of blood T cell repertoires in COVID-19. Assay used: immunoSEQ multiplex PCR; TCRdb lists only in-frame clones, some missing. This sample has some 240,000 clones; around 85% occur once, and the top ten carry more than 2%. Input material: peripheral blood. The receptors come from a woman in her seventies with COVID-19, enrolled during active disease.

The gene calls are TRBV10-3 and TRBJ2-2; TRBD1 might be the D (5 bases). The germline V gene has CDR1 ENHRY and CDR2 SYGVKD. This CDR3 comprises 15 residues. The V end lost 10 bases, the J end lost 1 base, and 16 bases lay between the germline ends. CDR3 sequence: CATHTPTGNTGELFF. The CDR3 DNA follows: TGTGCCACCCACACACCTACAGGGAACACCGGGGAGCTGTTTTTT.

The chain's CDR3 is CAWTRPGQPSSGNTIYF. The CDR3 bases are TGTGCCTGGACTAGACCGGGACAGCCTTCATCTGGAAACACCATATATTTT. This chain connects TRBV30 to TRBJ1-3, with 7 bases matching TRBD1. CDR3 length: 17 amino acids. Germline-derived CDR1 and CDR2 are GTSNPN and SVGIG (reference sequence). V trimming: 4 bases; J trimming: 1 base; junction bases outside the gene matches: 13.